One T cell receptor beta chain is described in this entry. Its antigen remains unidentified. The entry originates in a study of graft-versus-host responses after intestinal transplantation. Assay used: immunoSEQ multiplex PCR; TCRdb lists only in-frame clones, some missing. This sample has around 89,000 clones, with less than 95% found just once. Germline V gene data show CDR1 as SNHLY and CDR2 as FYNNEI. CDR3 length: 14 amino acids. The V and J ends lost 1 base and 11 bases respectively, with 17 bases between them. Study findings and constraints: The study found high graft-versus-host to host-versus-graft clonal ratios in allografts of patients with graft-donor T cell macrochimerism. GvH clones were found in recipient marrow; some appeared first in ileum or blood. Early post-transplant declines in HvG were associated with peak levels of circulating GvH clones.

The TCR originated in a human donor who was the organ donor for an intestinal transplant. The starting material was unstimulated CD8+ T cells sorted from spleen or lymph node cells, obtained before transplant. This sequence joins TRBV2 and TRBJ2-5, with a weak D call TRBD1 (8 bases). The CDR3 nucleotides are TGTGCCAGCAGTGAAGGGCAGGGGGCGCGGGAGCAGTACTTC. Amino acid sequence: CASSEGQGAREQYF.